The 26 T cell receptor beta chains below come from one sample, sequenced in a study of blood T cell repertoires in COVID-19. Generated by immunoSEQ multiplex PCR, the TCRdb table keeps only in-frame clones and is missing some. Among about 300,000 clones listed, about 85% were seen once. The sample consisted of PBMCs or T cells enriched from blood (not recorded which). These receptors were taken from a woman in her forties or fifties who had recovered from COVID-19.

The chain joins TRBV5-4 to TRBJ2-1, with D perhaps TRBD2 (5 bases). Germline CDR1 SGHNT, CDR2 YYREEE (reference sequence). CDR3 length: 17 amino acids. The V gene lost 4 bases and the J gene lost 5 bases, with 22 bases spanning the gap. The CDR3 region has the DNA TGTGCCAGCAGCCCTGGGTGGACTCAGAACCACGACAATGAGCAGTTCTTC. Translation: CASSPGWTQNHDNEQFF.

V is TRBV7-8 and J is TRBJ2-7; 7 bases fit TRBD1. V was pared by 6 bases and J by 4 bases, with 6 bases of the junction left unmatched. Germline CDR1 reads SGHVS; CDR2 reads FQNEAQ. This CDR3 spans 13 amino acids. CDR3 in amino acids: CASSRQGKYEQYF. The CDR3 coding sequence is TGTGCCAGCAGTCGACAGGGCAAGTACGAGCAGTACTTC.

This clone was counted a few times. The gene calls are TRBV6-5 and TRBJ2-1; TRBD2 aligns across 11 bases. The CDR3 length is 15 residues. In germline, CDR1 is MNHEY, CDR2 SVGAGI. The V gene end was trimmed by 4 bases and the J gene end by 5 bases; junction bases not matched to a gene: 4. The CDR3: CASSSLGLADNEQFF. The CDR3 DNA reads as TGTGCCAGCAGTTCTCTGGGACTAGCGGACAATGAGCAGTTCTTC.

The rearrangement uses TRBV11-1 and TRBJ1-2; 10 positions match TRBD1. This CDR3 has 15 amino acids. Germline CDR1 and CDR2: SGHAT and FQDESV (reference sequence). With V trimmed by 4 bases and J by 0 bases, 2 bases remained unmatched. CDR3 amino acids: CASSWDRGTNYGYTF. In DNA form, the CDR3 reads TGTGCCAGCAGCTGGGACAGGGGAACTAACTATGGCTACACCTTC.

The rearrangement uses TRBV6-9 and TRBJ1-4; possibly TRBD1 for D (6 bases). CDR1 MNHGY and CDR2 SVAAGI come from the germline V gene. V lost 3 bases to trimming and J lost 4 bases, with 9 bases between them. The CDR3 runs to 14 residues. The DNA of the CDR3 is TGTGCCAGCAGTTACGGACAGAGTAATGAAAAACTGTTTTTT. As protein: CASSYGQSNEKLFF.

The chain combines TRBV27 with TRBJ2-1; 8 nucleotides match TRBD1. J lost 6 bases, V lost 10 bases, and 8 bases had no gene match. CDR1 MNHEY and CDR2 SMNVEV come from the germline V gene (reference sequence). CDR3 length: 13 amino acids. The CDR3 nucleotides are TGTGCCACCTACTCGACAGGGGTCAATGAGCAGTTCTTC. As protein: CATYSTGVNEQFF.

This chain connects TRBV7-9 to TRBJ1-4, with TRBD1 matching 9 bases. The length of the CDR3 is 15 residues. Germline CDR1 reads SEHNR; CDR2 reads FQNEAQ (reference sequence). V lost 3 bases, J lost 8 bases, and 7 bases stayed unmatched. DNA of the CDR3: TGTGCCAGCAGCTTCCAGACAGGGGGGGACGAAAAACTGTTTTTT. Translating gives CASSFQTGGDEKLFF.

This clone appeared a single time. CDR3 DNA: TGTGCCAGCAGCTTGGAGGTGGTCGGGAGGGGGACCAGTTTGGAGACCCAGTACTTC. This encodes CASSLEVVGRGTSLETQYF. The chain joins TRBV5-4 to TRBJ2-5; TRBD2 agrees at 8 bases. Germline trimming cut 0 bases from V and 5 bases from J; bases unmatched to any gene: 18. This CDR3 is built from 19 residues. CDR1 is SGHNT, CDR2 YYREEE, per germline (reference sequence).

The genes are TRBV3-1 (or the pseudogene TRBV3-2) and TRBJ2-1; 12 nucleotides align to TRBD2. The V and J ends lost 4 bases and 3 bases, in that order; junction bases with no gene match: 4. Germline assignment: CDR1 LGHDT and CDR2 YNNKEL (reference sequence). The CDR3 is 16 residues long. The CDR3 protein is CASSPGTSGYYNEQFF. The CDR3 bases are TGTGCCAGCAGCCCAGGGACTAGCGGGTACTACAATGAGCAGTTCTTC.

The rearrangement uses TRBV11-2 and TRBJ1-1, with 7 bases that match TRBD1. Germline CDR1 reads SGHAT; CDR2 reads FQNNGV. The CDR3 extends over 12 amino acids. J gave up 11 bases and V 1 base, and 4 bases lay outside the gene matches. CDR3 DNA: TGTGCCAGCAGCTTAGCAGGGGGTGAGGCTTTCTTT. It translates to CASSLAGGEAFF.

The CDR3 loop is CASRGLAGGLNEQFF. CDR3 DNA: TGTGCCAGTAGGGGACTAGCGGGAGGGCTCAATGAGCAGTTCTTC. The chain recombines TRBV19 with TRBJ2-1; 16 bases are a match to TRBD2. The junction had 2 bases not matched to a gene; V was cut back by 6 bases and J by 6 bases. This CDR3 contains 15 residues. Germline values: CDR1 LNHDA, CDR2 SQIVND (reference sequence).

The rearrangement uses TRBV2 and TRBJ1-4; D is undetermined. Trimming shortened V by 2 bases and J by 8 bases, and 12 bases separated the two germline ends. The CDR3 is 14 amino acids. Germline values: CDR1 SNHLY, CDR2 FYNNEI. DNA of the CDR3: TGTGCCAGCAGTGAAAGGAGGGCGAGAGAAAAACTGTTTTTT. Residues: CASSERRAREKLFF.

The chain recombines TRBV29-1 with TRBJ1-1; D possibly corresponds to TRBD1 (6 bases). Germline-derived CDR1 and CDR2 are SQVTM and ANQGSEA. This CDR3 is 12 amino acids long. Trimming took 6 bases from V and 4 from J, leaving 12 bases between them. CDR3 DNA sequence: TGCAGCGTAAAGCCACAGGGCACTGAAGCTTTCTTT. Protein product: CSVKPQGTEAFF. Full variable domain (missing parts from reference TRBV29-1 and TRBJ1-1): SAVISQKPSRDICQRGTSLTIQCQVDSQVTMMFWYRQQPGQSLTLIATANQGSEATYESGFVIDKFPISRPNLTFSTLTVSNMSPEDSSIYLCSVKPQGTEAFFGQGTRLTVV.

This clone occurred a few times. The chain carries TRBV28 and TRBJ2-7, with 8 bases fitting TRBD1. Germline assignment: CDR1 MDHEN and CDR2 SYDVKM. CDR3 length: 16 amino acids. The J segment lost 2 bases and the V segment lost 5 bases, leaving 11 bases of the junction unmatched. The CDR3 sequence: CASSPYPGTGTYEQYF. In DNA form, the CDR3 reads TGTGCCAGCAGTCCTTATCCCGGGACAGGTACCTACGAGCAGTACTTC.

The gene calls are TRBV28 and TRBJ1-5; 10 positions agree with TRBD1. Germline V gene sequence: CDR1 MDHEN, CDR2 SYDVKM. The trim removed 0 bases at V and 4 bases at J, leaving 3 bases unmatched. This CDR3 is built from 16 residues. The CDR3 here is CASSLWTGGANQPQHF. As DNA, the CDR3 is TGTGCCAGCAGTTTATGGACAGGGGGCGCGAATCAGCCCCAGCATTTT.

This chain's CDR3 is CASSDWRDRGQGETQYF. DNA for the CDR3: TGTGCCAGCAGTGATTGGAGGGACAGGGGGCAGGGGGAGACCCAGTACTTC. The rearrangement uses TRBV2 and TRBJ2-5; 12 bases fit TRBD1. Germline lookup yields CDR1 SNHLY and CDR2 FYNNEI. Trimming removed 3 bases from V and 5 bases from J; junction bases left unmatched: 10. This CDR3 spans 17 amino acids.

This chain links TRBV6-5 with TRBJ1-1; a possible D gene is TRBD1 (5 bases). The CDR3 is 13 amino acids. The germline gives CDR1 MNHEY, CDR2 SVGAGI. Trimming took off 6 bases at V and 1 base at J, with 9 bases between the two ends. The CDR3 nucleotides read TGTGCCAGCAGCCCCCAGGGGAACACTGAAGCTTTCTTT. Translation gives CASSPQGNTEAFF.

The chain is built from TRBV6-2 or TRBV6-3 and TRBJ2-1; possible D gene TRBD2, 5 bases. CDR3 length: 13 amino acids. CDR1 MNHEY and CDR2 SVGEGT come from the germline V gene. The V and J ends lost 2 bases and 8 bases respectively, with 10 bases between them. The CDR3 here is CASSYRADYEQFF. Written as DNA, the CDR3 is TGTGCCAGCAGTTACCGAGCGGACTATGAGCAGTTCTTC.

This clone was seen only once. This rearrangement joins TRBV27 to TRBJ2-2; TRBD1 is a possible D gene (6 bases). Trimming took off 6 bases at V and 6 bases at J, with 11 bases between the two ends. The CDR3 loop spans 13 amino acids. CDR1 MNHEY and CDR2 SMNVEV come from the germline V gene (reference sequence). Written as DNA, the CDR3 is TGTGCCAGCAGCACAGGGCGCGCCGGGGAGCTGTTTTTT. It is translated as CASSTGRAGELFF.

A few counts support this clone. V gene TRBV5-8 combines with J gene TRBJ2-2, with TRBD1 identical over 10 bases. Germline loops: CDR1 SGHTS, CDR2 YDEGEE. The CDR3 has 15 residues. Trimming took 4 bases from V and 5 from J; bases not matched to a gene: 5. The CDR3 nucleotides read TGTGCCAGCAGCCGGTGGACAGGGGGAACCGGGGAGCTGTTTTTT. This translates into CASSRWTGGTGELFF. Complete variable domain (other parts from reference TRBV5-8 and TRBJ2-2): EAGVTQSPTHLIKTRGQQATLRCSPISGHTSVYWYQQALGLGLQFLLWYDEGEERNRGNFPPRFSGRQFPNYSSELNVNALELEDSALYLCASSRWTGGTGELFFGEGSRLTVL.

The chain has TRBV28 and TRBJ1-2; D gene uncertain. Deletions cut 5 bases from V and 2 bases from J, with 12 bases between. CDR3 length: 14 residues. CDR1 and CDR2 (germline): MDHEN, SYDVKM. The CDR3 protein is CASSPSPINYGYTF. The DNA for the CDR3 is TGTGCCAGCAGTCCTAGCCCAATCAACTATGGCTACACCTTC.

The V gene is TRBV11-2, the J gene TRBJ1-4; a weak D match, TRBD1 (5 bases). This CDR3 is built from 14 residues. Trimming stripped 5 bases from V and 5 bases from J, with 12 bases between. Germline V gene sequence: CDR1 SGHAT, CDR2 FQNNGV. The CDR3 sequence: CASSPEQVNEKLFF. CDR3 in DNA: TGTGCCAGCAGCCCGGAACAGGTCAATGAAAAACTGTTTTTT. Full variable domain (missing parts from reference TRBV11-2 and TRBJ1-4): EAGVAQSPRYKIIEKRQSVAFWCNPISGHATLYWYQQILGQGPKLLIQFQNNGVVDDSQLPKDRFSAERLKGVDSTLKIQPAKLEDSAVYLCASSPEQVNEKLFFGSGTQLSVL.

This chain joins TRBV29-1 and TRBJ2-7; 8 bases agree with TRBD1. The CDR3 totals 13 residues. V was pared by 4 bases and J by 7 bases, with 9 bases of the junction left unmatched. From germline, CDR1 is SQVTM and CDR2 ANQGSEA. Here the CDR3 DNA reads TGCAGCGTTGGGAACAGGGGGACCTGGGAGCAGTACTTC. Protein product: CSVGNRGTWEQYF.

This rearrangement joins TRBV9 to TRBJ2-1; D is perhaps TRBD2 (5 bases). CDR3 length: 14 amino acids. Germline V lookup: CDR1 SGDLS, CDR2 YYNGEE. Trimming pared 4 bases from V and 6 bases from J, leaving 14 bases between. The DNA of the CDR3 is TGTGCCAGCAGCCCCTTACGGACTCTCAATGAGCAGTTCTTC. Translation: CASSPLRTLNEQFF.

The rearrangement uses TRBV5-6 and TRBJ1-2; the D gene is possibly TRBD1 (6 bases). The CDR3 length is 15 residues. Germline lookup yields CDR1 SGHDT and CDR2 YYEEEE. V lost 3 bases, J lost 4 bases, and 16 bases lay in between. In DNA form, the CDR3 reads TGTGCCAGCAGCTCCAGGGGAGCCGGGATCTATGGCTACACCTTC. Residues: CASSSRGAGIYGYTF.

The chain has TRBV18 and TRBJ1-1; D gene uncertain. This CDR3 spans 13 amino acids. V was pared by 0 bases and J by 5 bases, with 7 bases between. Germline-derived CDR1 and CDR2 are KGHSH and LQKENI. The CDR3 DNA reads as TGTGCCAGCTCACCACCGAGGGCTACTGAAGCTTTCTTT. As protein: CASSPPRATEAFF.